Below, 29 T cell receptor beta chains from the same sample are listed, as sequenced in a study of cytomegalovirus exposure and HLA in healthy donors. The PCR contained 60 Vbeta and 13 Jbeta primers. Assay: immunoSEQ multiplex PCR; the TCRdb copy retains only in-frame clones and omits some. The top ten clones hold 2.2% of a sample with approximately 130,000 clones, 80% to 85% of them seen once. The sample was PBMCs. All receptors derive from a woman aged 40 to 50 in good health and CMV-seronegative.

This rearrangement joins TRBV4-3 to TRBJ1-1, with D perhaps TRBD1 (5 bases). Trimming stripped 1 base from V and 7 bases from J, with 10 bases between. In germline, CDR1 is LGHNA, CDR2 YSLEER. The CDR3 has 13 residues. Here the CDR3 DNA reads TGCGCCAGCAGCCAAGGCAACGGGGGTGAAGCTTTCTTT. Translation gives CASSQGNGGEAFF.

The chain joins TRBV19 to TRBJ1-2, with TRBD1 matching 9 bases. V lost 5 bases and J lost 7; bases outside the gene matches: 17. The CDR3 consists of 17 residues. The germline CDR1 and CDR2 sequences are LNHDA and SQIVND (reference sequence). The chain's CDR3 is CASSWMKTGGFSSGYTF. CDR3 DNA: TGTGCCAGTAGTTGGATGAAGACAGGGGGATTTAGTAGTGGCTACACCTTC.

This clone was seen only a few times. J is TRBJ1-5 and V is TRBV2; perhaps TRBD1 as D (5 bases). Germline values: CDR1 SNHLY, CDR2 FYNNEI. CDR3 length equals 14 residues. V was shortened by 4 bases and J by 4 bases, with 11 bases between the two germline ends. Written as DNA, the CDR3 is TGTGCCAGCAGTGTCAGGGAGGGTAATCAGCCCCAGCATTTT. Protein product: CASSVREGNQPQHF.

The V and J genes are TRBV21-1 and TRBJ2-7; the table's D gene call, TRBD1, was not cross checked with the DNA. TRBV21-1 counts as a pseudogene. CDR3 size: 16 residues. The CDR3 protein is CASSWTFVRRSYEQYF. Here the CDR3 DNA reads TGTGCCAGCAGCTGGACATTCGTTCGGAGATCCTACGAGCAGTACTTC.

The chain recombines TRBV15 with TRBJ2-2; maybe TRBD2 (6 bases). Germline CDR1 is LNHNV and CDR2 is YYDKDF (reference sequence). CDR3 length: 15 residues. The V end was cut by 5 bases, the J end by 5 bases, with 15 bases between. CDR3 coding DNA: TGTGCCACCAGCGGCTCCGGGACTTCAACCGGGGAGCTGTTTTTT. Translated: CATSGSGTSTGELFF.

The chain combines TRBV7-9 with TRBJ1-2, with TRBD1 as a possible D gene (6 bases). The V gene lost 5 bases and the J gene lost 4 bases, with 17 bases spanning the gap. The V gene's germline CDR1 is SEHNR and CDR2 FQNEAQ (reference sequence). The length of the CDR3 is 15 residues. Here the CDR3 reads CASSDLDRTVYGYTF. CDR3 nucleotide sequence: TGTGCCAGCAGCGATCTTGACAGGACGGTCTATGGCTACACCTTC.

The CDR3 region has the DNA TGCGCCAGCAGCTTGGCGGGACAGGGCAGGAATGAGCAGTTCTTC. This codes for CASSLAGQGRNEQFF. The V gene is TRBV5-1, the J gene TRBJ2-1, with 9 bases aligning to TRBD1. The germline V gene encodes CDR1 SGHRS and CDR2 YFSETQ. Trimming removed 0 bases from V and 7 bases from J; junction bases left unmatched: 5. The CDR3 contains 15 residues.

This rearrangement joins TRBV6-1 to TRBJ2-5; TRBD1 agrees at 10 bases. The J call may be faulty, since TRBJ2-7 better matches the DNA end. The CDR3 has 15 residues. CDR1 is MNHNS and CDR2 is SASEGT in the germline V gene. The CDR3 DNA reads TGTGCCAGCAAGGGGACCGGGACAGGGGCCTACGAGCAGTACTTC. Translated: CASKGTGTGAYEQYF.

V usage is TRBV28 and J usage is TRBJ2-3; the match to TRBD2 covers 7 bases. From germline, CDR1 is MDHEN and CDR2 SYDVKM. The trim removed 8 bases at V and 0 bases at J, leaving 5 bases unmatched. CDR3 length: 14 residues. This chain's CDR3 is CASGSRGSTDTQYF. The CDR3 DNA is TGTGCCAGCGGCTCGCGGGGGAGCACAGATACGCAGTATTTT.

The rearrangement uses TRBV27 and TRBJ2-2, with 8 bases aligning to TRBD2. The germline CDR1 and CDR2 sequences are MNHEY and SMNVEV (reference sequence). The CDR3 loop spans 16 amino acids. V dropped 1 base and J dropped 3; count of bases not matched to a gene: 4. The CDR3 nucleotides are TGTGCCAGCAGTTTATTGTCGGGGGGGTACACCGGGGAGCTGTTTTTT. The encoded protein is CASSLLSGGYTGELFF.

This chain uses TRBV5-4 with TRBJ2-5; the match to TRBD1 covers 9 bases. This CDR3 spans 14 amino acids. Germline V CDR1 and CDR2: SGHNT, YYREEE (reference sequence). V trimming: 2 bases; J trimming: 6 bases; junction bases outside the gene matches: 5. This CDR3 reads CASSFDYRGQTQYF. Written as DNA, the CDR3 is TGTGCCAGCAGCTTCGACTACAGGGGGCAGACCCAGTACTTC.

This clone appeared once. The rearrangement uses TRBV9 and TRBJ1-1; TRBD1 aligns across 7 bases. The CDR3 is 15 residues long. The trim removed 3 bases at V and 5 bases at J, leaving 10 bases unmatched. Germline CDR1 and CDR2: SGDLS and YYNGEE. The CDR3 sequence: CASSGRQGSLTEAFF. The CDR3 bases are TGTGCCAGCAGCGGGAGACAGGGTTCGTTAACTGAAGCTTTCTTT. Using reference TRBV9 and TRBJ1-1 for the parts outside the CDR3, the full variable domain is DSGVTQTPKHLITATGQRVTLRCSPRSGDLSVYWYQQSLDQGLQFLIQYYNGEERAKGNILERFSAQQFPDLHSELNLSSLELGDSALYFCASSGRQGSLTEAFFGQGTRLTVV.

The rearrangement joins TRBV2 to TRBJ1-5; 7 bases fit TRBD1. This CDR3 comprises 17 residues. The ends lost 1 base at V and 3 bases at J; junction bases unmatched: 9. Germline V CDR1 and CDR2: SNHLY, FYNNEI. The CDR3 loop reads CASSEELTGKTNQPQHF. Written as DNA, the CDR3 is TGTGCCAGCAGTGAAGAGTTGACAGGGAAAACCAATCAGCCCCAGCATTTT.

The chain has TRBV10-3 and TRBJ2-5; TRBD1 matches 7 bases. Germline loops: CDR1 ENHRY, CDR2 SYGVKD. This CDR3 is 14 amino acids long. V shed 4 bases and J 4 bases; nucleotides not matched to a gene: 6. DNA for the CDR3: TGTGCCATCAGTGCCACGGCAGGGGGAGAGACCCAGTACTTC. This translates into CAISATAGGETQYF.

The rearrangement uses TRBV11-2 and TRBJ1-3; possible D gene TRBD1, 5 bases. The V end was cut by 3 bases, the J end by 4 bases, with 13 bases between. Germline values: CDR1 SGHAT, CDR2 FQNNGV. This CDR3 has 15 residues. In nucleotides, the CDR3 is TGTGCCAGCAGCTTCGCCGGGACTTCCGGAAACACCATATATTTT. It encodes CASSFAGTSGNTIYF.

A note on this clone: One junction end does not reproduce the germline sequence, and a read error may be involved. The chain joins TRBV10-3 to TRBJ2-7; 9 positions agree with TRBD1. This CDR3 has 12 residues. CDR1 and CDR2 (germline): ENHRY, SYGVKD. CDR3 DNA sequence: TGCGCCACACGGACAGGGGTACAGGAGCAGTACTTC. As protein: CATRTGVQEQYF.

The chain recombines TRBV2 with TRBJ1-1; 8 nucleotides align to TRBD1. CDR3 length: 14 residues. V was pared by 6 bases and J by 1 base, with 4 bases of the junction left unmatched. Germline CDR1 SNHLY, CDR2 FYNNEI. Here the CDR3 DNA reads TGTGCCAGCAGGGACAGGGTGGGGAACACTGAAGCTTTCTTT. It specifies CASRDRVGNTEAFF.

The CDR3 reads CSARVGDFLHF. CDR3 bases: TGCAGTGCTAGAGTAGGGGACTTTCTCCACTTT. This sequence joins TRBV20-1 and TRBJ1-6, with D perhaps TRBD1 (5 bases). Germline values: CDR1 DFQATT, CDR2 SNEGSKA (reference sequence). CDR3 length: 11 residues. V was trimmed by 1 base and J by 16 bases, leaving 11 bases between them.

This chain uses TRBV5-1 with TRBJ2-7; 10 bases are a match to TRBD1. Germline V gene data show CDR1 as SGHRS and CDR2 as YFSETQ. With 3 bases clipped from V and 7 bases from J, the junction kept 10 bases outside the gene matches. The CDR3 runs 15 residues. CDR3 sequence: CASSSTGTGAGEQYF. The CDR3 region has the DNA TGCGCCAGCAGCTCGACCGGGACAGGGGCGGGTGAGCAGTACTTC. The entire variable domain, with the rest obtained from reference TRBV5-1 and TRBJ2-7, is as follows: KAGVTQTPRYLIKTRGQQVTLSCSPISGHRSVSWYQQTPGQGLQFLFEYFSETQRNKGNFPGRFSGRQFSNSRSEMNVSTLELGDSALYLCASSSTGTGAGEQYFGPGTRLTVT.

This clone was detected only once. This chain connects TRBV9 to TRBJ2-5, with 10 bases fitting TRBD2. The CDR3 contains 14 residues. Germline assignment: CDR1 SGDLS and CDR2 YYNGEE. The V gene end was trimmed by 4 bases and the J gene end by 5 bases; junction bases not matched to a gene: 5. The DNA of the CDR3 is TGTGCCAGCAGCTTTAGGACTAGCGGTGAGACCCAGTACTTC. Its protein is CASSFRTSGETQYF.

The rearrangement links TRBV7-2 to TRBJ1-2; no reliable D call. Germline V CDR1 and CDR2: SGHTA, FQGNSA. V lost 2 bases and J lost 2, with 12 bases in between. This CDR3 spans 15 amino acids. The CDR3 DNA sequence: TGTGCCAGCAGCTTATTGGCAGTCCCAAACTATGGCTACACCTTC. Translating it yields CASSLLAVPNYGYTF. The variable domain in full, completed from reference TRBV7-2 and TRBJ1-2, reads GAGVSQSPSNKVTEKGKDVELRCDPISGHTALYWYRQSLGQGLEFLIYFQGNSAPDKSGLPSDRFSAERTGGSVSTLTIQRTQQEDSAVYLCASSLLAVPNYGYTFGSGTRLTVV.

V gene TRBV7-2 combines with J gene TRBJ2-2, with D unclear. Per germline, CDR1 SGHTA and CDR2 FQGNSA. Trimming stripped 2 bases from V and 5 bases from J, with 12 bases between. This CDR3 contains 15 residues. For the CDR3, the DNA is TGTGCCAGCAGCTTATCGCGGTGGAATACCGGGGAGCTGTTTTTT. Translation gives CASSLSRWNTGELFF.

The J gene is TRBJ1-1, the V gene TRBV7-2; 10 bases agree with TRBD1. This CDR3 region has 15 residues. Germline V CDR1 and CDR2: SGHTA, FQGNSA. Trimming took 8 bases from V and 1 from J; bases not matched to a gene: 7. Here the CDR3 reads CASAPGQGRNTEAFF. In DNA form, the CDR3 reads TGTGCCAGCGCCCCGGGACAGGGGAGGAACACTGAAGCTTTCTTT. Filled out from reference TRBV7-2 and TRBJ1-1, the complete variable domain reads GAGVSQSPSNKVTEKGKDVELRCDPISGHTALYWYRQSLGQGLEFLIYFQGNSAPDKSGLPSDRFSAERTGGSVSTLTIQRTQQEDSAVYLCASAPGQGRNTEAFFGQGTRLTVV.

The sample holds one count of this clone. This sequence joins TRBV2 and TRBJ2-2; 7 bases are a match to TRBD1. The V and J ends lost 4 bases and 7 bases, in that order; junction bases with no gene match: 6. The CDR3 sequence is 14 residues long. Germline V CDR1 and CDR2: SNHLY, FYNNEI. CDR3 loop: CASSARQGNGELFF. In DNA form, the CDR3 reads TGTGCCAGCAGTGCGCGACAGGGTAACGGGGAGCTGTTTTTT.

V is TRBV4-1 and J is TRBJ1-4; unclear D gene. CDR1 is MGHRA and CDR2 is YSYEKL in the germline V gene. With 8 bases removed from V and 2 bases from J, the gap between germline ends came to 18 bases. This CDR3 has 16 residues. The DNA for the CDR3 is TGCGCCAGCTCTCAGGAAAACCGTCGGACTAATGAAAAACTGTTTTTT. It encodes CASSQENRRTNEKLFF.

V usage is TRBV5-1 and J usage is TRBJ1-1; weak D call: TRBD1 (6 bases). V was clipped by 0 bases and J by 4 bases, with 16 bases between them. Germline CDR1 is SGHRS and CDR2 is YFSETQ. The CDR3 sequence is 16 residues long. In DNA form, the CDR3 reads TGCGCCAGCAGCTTGGAACAGGGTGATTACGGCACTGAAGCTTTCTTT. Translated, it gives CASSLEQGDYGTEAFF.

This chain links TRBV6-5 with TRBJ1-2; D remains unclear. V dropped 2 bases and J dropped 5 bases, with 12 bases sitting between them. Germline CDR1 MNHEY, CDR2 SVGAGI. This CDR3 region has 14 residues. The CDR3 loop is CASSYDREWYGYTF. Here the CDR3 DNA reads TGTGCCAGCAGTTACGATAGGGAGTGGTATGGCTACACCTTC.

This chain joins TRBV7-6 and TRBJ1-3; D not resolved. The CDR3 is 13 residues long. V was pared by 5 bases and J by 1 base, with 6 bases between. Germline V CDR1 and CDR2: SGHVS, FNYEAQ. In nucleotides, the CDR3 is TGTGCCAGCAGCCCCGTGTCTGGAAACACCATATATTTT. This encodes CASSPVSGNTIYF. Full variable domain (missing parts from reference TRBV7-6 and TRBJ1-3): GAGVSQSPRYKVTKRGQDVALRCDPISGHVSLYWYRQALGQGPEFLTYFNYEAQQDKSGLPNDRFSAERPEGSISTLTIQRTEQRDSAMYRCASSPVSGNTIYFGEGSWLTVV.

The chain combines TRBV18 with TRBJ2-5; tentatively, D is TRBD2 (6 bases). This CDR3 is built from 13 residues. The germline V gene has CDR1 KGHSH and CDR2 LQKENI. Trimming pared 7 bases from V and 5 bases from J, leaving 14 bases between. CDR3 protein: CASFRGFGETQYF. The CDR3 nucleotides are TGTGCCAGCTTCCGGGGGTTCGGGGAGACCCAGTACTTC.